Below are 15 T cell receptor beta chains sequenced from a single sample in a study of blood T cells in healthy people across ages. The second PCR ran roughly 7 to 12 cycles with a sample-barcoded 5' primer and J-beta primers. TCRdb re-derived calls from the 5' RACE reads in MiXCR, one entry per CDR3 protein. The sample consists of some 1.5 million distinct CDR3 sequences, 28% of them appearing once. The sequenced material came from blood. Receptor source: a woman aged 25 to 39 in good health.

This clonotype was counted between two and nine times. The chain is built from TRBV7-9 and TRBJ1-2, with D hard to call. Between the trimmed V and J ends, which lost 0 bases and 2 bases, there was a span of 7 bases. Looked up from germline, CDR1 is SEHNR and CDR2 is FQNEAQ (reference sequence). The CDR3 contains 14 residues. The CDR3 protein is CASSLASGNYGYTF. For the CDR3, the DNA is TGTGCCAGCAGCTTAGCCTCCGGGAACTATGGCTACACCTTC.

The gene calls are TRBV10-3 and TRBJ2-3, with no clear D. From germline, CDR1 is ENHRY and CDR2 SYGVKD. This CDR3 region has 15 residues. Trimming cost V 4 bases and J 0 bases, with 11 bases left between them. CDR3 amino acids: CAISGGSLSTDTQYF. The CDR3 DNA reads TGTGCCATCAGTGGGGGTTCCCTTAGCACAGATACGCAGTATTTT.

The V and J genes are TRBV2 and TRBJ1-6, with D perhaps TRBD1 (5 bases). Germline V lookup: CDR1 SNHLY, CDR2 FYNNEI. The CDR3 covers 15 residues. The germline V and J ends were trimmed by 6 bases and 7 bases, with 16 bases remaining between them. CDR3 residues: CASSERTKGNSPLHF. As DNA, the CDR3 is TGTGCCAGCAGCGAACGGACAAAGGGAAATTCACCCCTCCACTTT.

This clonotype was seen only once. This sequence joins TRBV6-6 and TRBJ2-5, with D uncertain. CDR3 length: 13 amino acids. With 2 bases removed from V and 4 bases from J, the gap between germline ends came to 8 bases. The V gene's germline CDR1 is MNHNY and CDR2 SVGAGI (reference sequence). This CDR3 is CASSYPMGETQYF. DNA for the CDR3: TGTGCCAGCAGTTACCCCATGGGAGAGACCCAGTACTTC.

The chain has TRBV5-6 and TRBJ2-4; unclear D gene. The germline CDR1 and CDR2 sequences are SGHDT and YYEEEE. The ends were cut back, 4 bases at V and 0 bases at J, with 17 bases in the middle. The CDR3 totals 17 residues. The chain's CDR3 is CASSRPRPGLAKNIQYF. As DNA, the CDR3 is TGTGCCAGCAGCCGGCCCCGGCCCGGGCTAGCCAAAAACATTCAGTACTTC.

This clonotype showed up many times. The V and J genes are TRBV10-3 and TRBJ2-1; a weak D match, TRBD1 (5 bases). V was shortened by 5 bases and J by 2 bases, with 10 bases between the two germline ends. The CDR3 sequence is 14 residues long. Per germline, CDR1 ENHRY and CDR2 SYGVKD. The CDR3 sequence: CAISRQGPYNEQFF. The CDR3 nucleotides read TGTGCCATCAGTCGGCAGGGCCCCTACAATGAGCAGTTCTTC.

This clonotype was observed a few times. V gene TRBV20-1 combines with J gene TRBJ1-2; 8 nucleotides align to TRBD1. V was clipped by 1 base and J by 5 bases; unmatched bases: 3. CDR3 length: 13 residues. Per the germline V gene, CDR1 is DFQATT and CDR2 is SNEGSKA (reference sequence). The DNA of the CDR3 is TGCAGTGCTAGAGTGGACAGGGCTTATGGCTACACCTTC. This gives the protein CSARVDRAYGYTF.

This clonotype was counted between two and nine times. V usage is TRBV18 and J usage is TRBJ1-2, with 11 bases fitting TRBD1. The CDR3 extends over 15 amino acids. CDR1 and CDR2 (germline): KGHSH, LQKENI. V lost 3 bases to trimming and J lost 6 bases; unmatched junction nucleotides: 6. CDR3 nucleotides: TGTGCCAGCTCACCGATACCGGGACAGGGGGATGGCTACACCTTC. Protein sequence: CASSPIPGQGDGYTF.

V gene TRBV29-1 combines with J gene TRBJ2-7; D may be TRBD2 (5 bases). V was clipped by 6 bases and J by 7 bases, with 25 bases between them. Germline CDR1 is SQVTM and CDR2 is ANQGSEA. The CDR3 length is 15 residues. The CDR3: CSVPRPDQTNNEQYF. The CDR3 coding sequence is TGCAGCGTCCCACGCCCGGACCAGACTAACAATGAGCAGTACTTC.

The chain has TRBV3-1 and TRBJ1-1; D ambiguous. Germline CDR1 LGHDT, CDR2 YNNKEL (reference sequence). Trimming took 3 bases from V and 9 from J, leaving 17 bases between them. CDR3 length equals 14 residues. CDR3 sequence: CASSQRSGLGKAFF. CDR3 bases: TGTGCCAGCAGCCAGCGGTCAGGATTAGGGAAAGCTTTCTTT.

This clonotype was detected a few times. The chain employs TRBV29-1 and TRBJ2-1, with D maybe TRBD2 (7 bases). Germline V gene data show CDR1 as SQVTM and CDR2 as ANQGSEA. The CDR3 runs 12 residues. Trimming took 5 bases from V and 9 from J, leaving 14 bases between them. The CDR3 DNA follows: TGCAGCGTTATTAGGGGGGGCGGTGAGCAGTTCTTC. Its protein is CSVIRGGGEQFF.

This clonotype has more than one count but fewer than ten. The J gene is TRBJ2-6, the V gene TRBV12-5; D gene uncertain. This CDR3 region has 13 residues. CDR1 is LGHNT and CDR2 is FRNRAP in the germline V gene. Trimming stripped 7 bases from V and 2 bases from J, with 6 bases between. CDR3 amino acids: CASAPPGANVLTF. The CDR3, as DNA: TGTGCTAGTGCCCCCCCTGGGGCCAACGTCCTGACTTTC.

This clonotype was counted many times. This chain connects TRBV12-3 or TRBV12-4 to TRBJ2-1; 7 bases align to TRBD2. This CDR3 is built from 14 residues. With 7 bases clipped from V and 5 bases from J, the junction kept 8 bases outside the gene matches. CDR3 nucleotides: TGTGCCAGCAAACCCTCAGCGGGGAACAATGAGCAGTTCTTC. Its protein is CASKPSAGNNEQFF.

In its sample, this clonotype was seen a few times. The chain couples TRBV20-1 to TRBJ1-4; D is perhaps TRBD1 (5 bases). Germline V gene data show CDR1 as DFQATT and CDR2 as SNEGSKA (reference sequence). The V end lost 5 bases, the J end lost 5 bases, and 18 bases lay between the germline ends. CDR3 length: 15 amino acids. The CDR3 reads CSAAELRGLNEKLFF. The CDR3 DNA reads as TGCAGTGCTGCAGAACTACGGGGCCTAAATGAAAAACTGTTTTTT.

Worth noting for this clonotype: A far larger clone is one base from this, pointing to a likely read error. Here the CDR3 omits its conserved ending phenylalanine or tryptophan, so a read error is the likely source. The J gene is TRBJ2-5, the V gene TRBV7-3, with TRBD2 matching over 7 bases. The V gene end was trimmed by 4 bases and the J gene end by 2 bases; junction bases not matched to a gene: 1. The CDR3 contains 13 residues. CDR1 and CDR2 from the germline V gene are SGHTA and FQGTGA. In DNA form, the CDR3 reads TGTGCCAGCAGCTCGGGACTACAAGAGACCCAGTACGTC. This codes for CASSSGLQETQYV.